This T cell receptor beta chain stems from a study of cytomegalovirus exposure and HLA in healthy donors. Background on the study: Out of 398 genotyped donors, about 80% belonged to the Caucasian-associated ancestry cluster.

Donors likely had unrecorded immune exposures despite being nominally healthy when sampled. Germline assignment: CDR1 LGHNA and CDR2 YSLEER. The V and J ends lost 0 bases and 5 bases respectively, with 15 bases between them. The CDR3 contains 16 residues. Overall study findings and caveats: It was reported that TCR beta sequences correctly inferred the HLA-A and HLA-B alleles for most subjects.

A few counts support this clone. Its antigen is currently unknown. In the PCR, 60 Vbeta and 13 Jbeta primers were used. Clones were read by immunoSEQ multiplex PCR, and TCRdb kept only the in-frame ones, dropping some. The sample has 160,000 or so clones; roughly 80% are singletons. The chain couples TRBV4-3 to TRBJ2-3, with a possible D match to TRBD2 (6 bases). Specimen: PBMCs. The TCR comes from a woman aged 30 to 39 in good health and CMV-seropositive. CDR3 amino acids: CASSQDWGVAQDTQYF. Here the CDR3 DNA reads TGCGCCAGCAGCCAAGATTGGGGGGTAGCTCAAGATACGCAGTATTTT.